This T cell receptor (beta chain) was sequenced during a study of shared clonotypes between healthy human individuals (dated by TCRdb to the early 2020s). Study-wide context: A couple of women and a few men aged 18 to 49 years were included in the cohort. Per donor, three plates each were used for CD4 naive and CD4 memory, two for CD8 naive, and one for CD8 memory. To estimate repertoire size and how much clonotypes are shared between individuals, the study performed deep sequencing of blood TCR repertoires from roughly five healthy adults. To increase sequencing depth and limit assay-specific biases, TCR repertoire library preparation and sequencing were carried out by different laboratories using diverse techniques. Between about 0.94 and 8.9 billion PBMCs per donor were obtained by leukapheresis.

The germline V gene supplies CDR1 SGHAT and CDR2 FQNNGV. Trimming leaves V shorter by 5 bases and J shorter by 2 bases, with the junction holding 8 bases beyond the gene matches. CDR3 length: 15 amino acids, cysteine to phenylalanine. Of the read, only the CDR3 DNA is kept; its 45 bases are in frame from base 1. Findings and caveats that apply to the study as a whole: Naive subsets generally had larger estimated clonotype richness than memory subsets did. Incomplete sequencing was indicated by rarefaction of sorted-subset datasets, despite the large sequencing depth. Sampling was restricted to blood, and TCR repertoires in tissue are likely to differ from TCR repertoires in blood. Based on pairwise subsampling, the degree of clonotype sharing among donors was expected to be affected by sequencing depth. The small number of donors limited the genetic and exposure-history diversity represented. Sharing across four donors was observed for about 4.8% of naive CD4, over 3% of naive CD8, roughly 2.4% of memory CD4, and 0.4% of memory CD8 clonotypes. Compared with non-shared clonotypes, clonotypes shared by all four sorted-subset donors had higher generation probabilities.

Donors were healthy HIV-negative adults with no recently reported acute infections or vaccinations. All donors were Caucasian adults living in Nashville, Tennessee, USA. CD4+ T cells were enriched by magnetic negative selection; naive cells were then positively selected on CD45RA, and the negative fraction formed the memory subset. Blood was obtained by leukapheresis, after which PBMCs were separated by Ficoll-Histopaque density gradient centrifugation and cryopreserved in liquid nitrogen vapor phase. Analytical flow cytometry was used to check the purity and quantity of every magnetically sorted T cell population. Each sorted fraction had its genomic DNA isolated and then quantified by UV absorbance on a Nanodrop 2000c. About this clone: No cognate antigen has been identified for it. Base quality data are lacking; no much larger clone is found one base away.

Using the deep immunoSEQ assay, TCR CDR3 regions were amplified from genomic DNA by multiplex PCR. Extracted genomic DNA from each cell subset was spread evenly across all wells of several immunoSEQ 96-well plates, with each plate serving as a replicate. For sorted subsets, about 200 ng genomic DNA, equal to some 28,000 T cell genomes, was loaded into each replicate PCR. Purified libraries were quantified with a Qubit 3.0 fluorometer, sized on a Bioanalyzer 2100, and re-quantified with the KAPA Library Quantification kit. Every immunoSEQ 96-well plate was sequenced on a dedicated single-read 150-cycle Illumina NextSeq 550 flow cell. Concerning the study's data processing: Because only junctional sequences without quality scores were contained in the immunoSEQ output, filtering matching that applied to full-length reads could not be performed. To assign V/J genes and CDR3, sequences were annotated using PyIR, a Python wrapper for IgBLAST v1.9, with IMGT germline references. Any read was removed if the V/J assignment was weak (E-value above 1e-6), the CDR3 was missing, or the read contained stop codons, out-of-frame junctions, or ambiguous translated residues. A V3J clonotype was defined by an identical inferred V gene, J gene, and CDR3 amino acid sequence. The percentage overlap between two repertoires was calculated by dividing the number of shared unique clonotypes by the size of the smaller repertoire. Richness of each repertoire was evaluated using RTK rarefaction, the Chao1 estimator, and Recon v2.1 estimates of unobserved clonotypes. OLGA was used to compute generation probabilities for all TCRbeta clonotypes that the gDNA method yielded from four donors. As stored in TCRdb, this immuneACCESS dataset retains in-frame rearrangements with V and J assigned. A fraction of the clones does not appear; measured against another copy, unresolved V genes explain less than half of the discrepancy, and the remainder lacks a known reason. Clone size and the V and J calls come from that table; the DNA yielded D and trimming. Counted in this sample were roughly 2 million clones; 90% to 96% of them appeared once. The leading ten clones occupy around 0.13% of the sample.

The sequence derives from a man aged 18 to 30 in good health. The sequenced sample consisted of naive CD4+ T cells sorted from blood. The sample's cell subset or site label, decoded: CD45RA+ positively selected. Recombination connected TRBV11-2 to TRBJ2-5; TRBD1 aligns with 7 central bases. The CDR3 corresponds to CASSPRQGPQETQYF. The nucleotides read TGTGCCAGCAGCCCCCGACAGGGCCCTCAAGAGACCCAGTACTTC.